The 32 T cell receptor beta chains given below trace back to one sample, sequenced in a study of T cell changes during pregnancy in multiple sclerosis. Generated by immunoSEQ multiplex PCR, the TCRdb table keeps only in-frame clones and is missing some. The sample carries tens of thousands of clones, 85% to 90% recorded once. Sample: CD4+ T cells from peripheral blood mononuclear cells, taken in the first trimester of pregnancy. The source of these receptors is a female donor with multiple sclerosis, enrolled in a pregnancy study.

The gene calls are TRBV2 and TRBJ2-7; 9 bases are a match to TRBD2. This CDR3 is built from 14 residues. CDR1 SNHLY and CDR2 FYNNEI come from the germline V gene. V lost 6 bases and J lost 5; bases outside the gene matches: 8. The CDR3 DNA reads TGTGCCAGCAGAGTAGCGGGGGCCCTCGACGAGCAGTACTTC. Its protein is CASRVAGALDEQYF. The whole variable domain, filled in from reference TRBV2 and TRBJ2-7, reads EPEVTQTPSHQVTQMGQEVILRCVPISNHLYFYWYRQILGQKVEFLVSFYNNEISEKSEIFDDQFSVERPDGSNFTLKIRSTKLEDSAMYFCASRVAGALDEQYFGPGTRLTVT.

This clone was seen a single time. V gene TRBV11-3 combines with J gene TRBJ2-1, with D perhaps matching TRBD1 (6 bases). The CDR3 has 16 residues. Germline CDR1 SGHNT, CDR2 YENEEA. The germline V and J ends were trimmed by 4 bases and 3 bases, with 16 bases remaining between them. The chain's CDR3 is CASSWGPVQGYNEQFF. DNA of the CDR3: TGTGCCAGCAGCTGGGGGCCAGTCCAAGGCTACAATGAGCAGTTCTTC.

This clone turned up a few times. This chain connects TRBV7-6 to TRBJ1-5; possibly TRBD1 for D (5 bases). The CDR3 extends over 19 amino acids. Germline V gene lookup returns CDR1 SGHVS and CDR2 FNYEAQ. V lost 5 bases to trimming and J lost 2 bases, with 25 bases between them. The CDR3 reads CASSARAGGRGSGNQPQHF. CDR3 coding DNA: TGTGCCAGCAGCGCCCGGGCGGGGGGAAGAGGTAGTGGCAATCAGCCCCAGCATTTT.

The chain employs TRBV7-9 and TRBJ2-1, with D possibly matching TRBD2 (6 bases). The CDR3 extends over 16 amino acids. Trimming left V 1 base short and J 7 bases short, with 17 bases between. The germline V gene has CDR1 SEHNR and CDR2 FQNEAQ (reference sequence). In DNA, the CDR3 is TGTGCCAGCAGCTTAGGCGGGACCCCTCGGGCGAATGAGCAGTTCTTC. It is translated as CASSLGGTPRANEQFF.

The chain uses TRBV5-1 and TRBJ1-1, with D tentatively TRBD1 (5 bases). The V gene's germline CDR1 is SGHRS and CDR2 YFSETQ. This CDR3 has 16 residues. V was cut by 0 bases and J by 1 base, with 13 bases left in between. The CDR3 nucleotides are TGCGCCAGCAGCTTGGCCGTAAGGGGCTCGAACACTGAAGCTTTCTTT. This sequence encodes CASSLAVRGSNTEAFF.

The chain has TRBV2 and TRBJ1-4, with a tentative D call TRBD1 (5 bases). This CDR3 comprises 13 residues. The V gene's germline CDR1 is SNHLY and CDR2 FYNNEI. V was pared by 10 bases and J by 8 bases, with 17 bases between. The chain's CDR3 is CANAGTVGEKLFF. DNA for the CDR3: TGTGCCAACGCCGGGACTGTGGGAGAAAAACTGTTTTTT.

This clone was seen just once. The chain joins TRBV5-5 to TRBJ1-5, with 10 bases lining up with TRBD1. The germline V gene encodes CDR1 SGHKS and CDR2 YYEKEE (reference sequence). The CDR3 is made up of 15 amino acids. Unmatched junction bases numbered 5, after V lost 3 bases and J lost 5 bases. CDR3 residues: CASSSGTGDYQPQHF. CDR3 DNA: TGTGCCAGCAGCTCCGGGACAGGGGATTATCAGCCCCAGCATTTT.

The chain recombines TRBV9 with TRBJ1-2; weak D call: TRBD1 (5 bases). Trimming pared 2 bases from V and 4 bases from J, leaving 12 bases between. The CDR3 has 14 amino acids. CDR1 is SGDLS and CDR2 is YYNGEE in the germline V gene. CDR3 sequence: CASSVDRSSYGYTF. The CDR3 nucleotides are TGTGCCAGCAGCGTCGACAGATCCAGCTATGGCTACACCTTC. The full variable domain, its missing parts supplied by reference TRBV9 and TRBJ1-2, is DSGVTQTPKHLITATGQRVTLRCSPRSGDLSVYWYQQSLDQGLQFLIQYYNGEERAKGNILERFSAQQFPDLHSELNLSSLELGDSALYFCASSVDRSSYGYTFGSGTRLTVV.

The J gene is TRBJ2-3, the V gene TRBV18; possibly TRBD1 for D (6 bases). Germline V CDR1 and CDR2: KGHSH, LQKENI. The CDR3 contains 16 residues. Trimming stripped 0 bases from V and 7 bases from J, with 17 bases between. The CDR3 sequence is CASSPPTGNPQNTQYF. The CDR3 DNA is TGTGCCAGCTCACCACCGACAGGTAACCCTCAGAATACGCAGTATTTT.

This chain joins TRBV19 and TRBJ2-2; possibly TRBD1 for D (6 bases). Trimming took 5 bases from V and 0 from J, leaving 10 bases between them. The germline gives CDR1 LNHDA, CDR2 SQIVND (reference sequence). There are 15 residues in the CDR3. The CDR3 DNA reads as TGTGCCAGTAGTTGGGGGCAATCGAACACCGGGGAGCTGTTTTTT. It yields the protein CASSWGQSNTGELFF.

The chain combines TRBV18 with TRBJ2-5; a weak D match, TRBD2 (5 bases). This CDR3 is built from 16 residues. V was shortened by 2 bases and J by 2 bases, with 15 bases between the two germline ends. Germline CDR1 and CDR2: KGHSH and LQKENI. The CDR3 loop reads CASSPSARVAQETQYF. The CDR3 nucleotides are TGTGCCAGCTCACCATCAGCGCGGGTCGCACAAGAGACCCAGTACTTC.

This chain links TRBV5-6 with TRBJ2-7; D might be TRBD1 (7 bases). V lost 4 bases to trimming and J lost 2 bases, with 13 bases between them. There are 14 residues in the CDR3. CDR1 and CDR2 (germline): SGHDT, YYEEEE. Here the CDR3 DNA reads TGTGCCAGCAGCCGGGGGCAGGGGGCCTACGAGCAGTACTTC. Its protein product is CASSRGQGAYEQYF.

The V call is TRBV6-5, the J call TRBJ1-2; D unclear. The V and J ends lost 7 bases and 2 bases respectively, with 11 bases between them. This CDR3 spans 13 amino acids. Germline lookup yields CDR1 MNHEY and CDR2 SVGAGI. In nucleotides, the CDR3 is TGTGCCAGCAATAAAGGGAGAAACTATGGCTACACCTTC. This encodes CASNKGRNYGYTF.

The rearrangement links TRBV7-2 to TRBJ1-2; weak D call: TRBD1 (5 bases). The germline CDR1 and CDR2 sequences are SGHTA and FQGNSA. Trimming cost V 4 bases and J 7 bases, with 10 bases left between them. There are 12 residues in the CDR3. The CDR3 nucleotides read TGTGCCAGCAGCTCGAAAAGGGGTGGCTACACCTTC. This sequence encodes CASSSKRGGYTF.

V usage is TRBV5-1 and J usage is TRBJ1-1; D is ambiguous. Germline-derived CDR1 and CDR2 are SGHRS and YFSETQ. With 3 bases removed from V and 3 bases from J, the gap between germline ends came to 12 bases. The CDR3 runs to 14 residues. The CDR3 is CASSSILGDTEAFF. The CDR3 nucleotides read TGCGCCAGCAGCTCGATCCTAGGAGACACTGAAGCTTTCTTT. Drawing the rest from reference TRBV5-1 and TRBJ1-1, the complete variable domain is KAGVTQTPRYLIKTRGQQVTLSCSPISGHRSVSWYQQTPGQGLQFLFEYFSETQRNKGNFPGRFSGRQFSNSRSEMNVSTLELGDSALYLCASSSILGDTEAFFGQGTRLTVV.

This chain connects TRBV14 to TRBJ2-5, with TRBD2 as a possible D gene (5 bases). The CDR3 sequence is 17 residues long. V was shortened by 1 base and J by 1 base, with 16 bases between the two germline ends. Germline V gives CDR1 SGHDN, CDR2 FVKESK. The CDR3 bases are TGTGCCAGCAGCCAAGCCGATAGGAGGCCTAGCCAAGAGACCCAGTACTTC. Its translation is CASSQADRRPSQETQYF.

The V and J genes are TRBV27 and TRBJ2-6, with TRBD1 as a possible D gene (6 bases). Germline values: CDR1 MNHEY, CDR2 SMNVEV (reference sequence). Trimming pared 5 bases from V and 4 bases from J, leaving 15 bases between. The CDR3 sequence is 16 residues long. CDR3 amino acids: CASSTYRATGANVLTF. For the CDR3, the DNA is TGTGCCAGCAGTACCTACAGGGCGACCGGGGCCAACGTCCTGACTTTC.

The rearrangement uses TRBV27 and TRBJ1-2; 10 nucleotides agree with TRBD1. The trim removed 5 bases at V and 4 bases at J, leaving 7 bases unmatched. CDR3 size: 15 residues. Per germline, CDR1 MNHEY and CDR2 SMNVEV (reference sequence). CDR3 loop: CASSPGTGVFYGYTF. The DNA of the CDR3 is TGTGCCAGCAGTCCTGGGACAGGGGTCTTCTATGGCTACACCTTC.

The rearrangement uses TRBV30 and TRBJ2-5, with D perhaps TRBD1 (5 bases). V lost 8 bases to trimming and J lost 3 bases, with 10 bases between them. CDR3 length: 11 amino acids. The V gene's germline CDR1 is GTSNPN and CDR2 SVGIG (reference sequence). CDR3 sequence: CAGKGKETQYF. CDR3 bases: TGTGCCGGAAAGGGGAAAGAGACCCAGTACTTC.

This clone was detected once. The CDR3 sequence: CASSLVSEETQYF. Written as DNA, the CDR3 is TGCGCCAGCAGCTTGGTCAGCGAAGAGACCCAGTACTTC. The J gene is TRBJ2-5, the V gene TRBV5-1; D gene unclear. Trimming removed 0 bases from V and 3 bases from J, with 6 bases in between. The germline V gene encodes CDR1 SGHRS and CDR2 YFSETQ. The CDR3 extends over 13 amino acids.

This rearrangement joins TRBV7-9 to TRBJ2-1; perhaps TRBD2 as D (7 bases). The CDR3 is made up of 16 amino acids. Germline CDR1 SEHNR, CDR2 FQNEAQ (reference sequence). The ends were cut back, 1 base at V and 7 bases at J, with 17 bases in the middle. CDR3 DNA: TGTGCCAGCAGCTTAGATCCGGGGGGCCTCAGGAATGAGCAGTTCTTC. Protein sequence: CASSLDPGGLRNEQFF.

The table lists this clone with a count of one. The chain has TRBV5-4 and TRBJ2-3, with a possible D match to TRBD1 (5 bases). The germline gives CDR1 SGHNT, CDR2 YYREEE (reference sequence). This CDR3 region has 14 residues. The V and J ends lost 3 bases and 0 bases respectively, with 8 bases between them. The CDR3 coding sequence is TGTGCCAGCAGCTATGACAGAAGCACAGATACGCAGTATTTT. Its translation: CASSYDRSTDTQYF.

This sequence joins TRBV7-9 and TRBJ2-7; D is possibly TRBD2 (6 bases). Germline assignment: CDR1 SEHNR and CDR2 FQNEAQ (reference sequence). Trimming left V 5 bases short and J 5 bases short, with 25 bases between. There are 17 residues in the CDR3. The chain's CDR3 is CASSTPPGGPGINEQYF. The CDR3 DNA reads as TGTGCCAGCAGCACACCCCCCGGGGGACCTGGGATAAACGAGCAGTACTTC.

The chain is built from TRBV2 and TRBJ2-5; TRBD2 matches 11 bases. Per the germline V gene, CDR1 is SNHLY and CDR2 is FYNNEI. This CDR3 has 15 residues. With V trimmed by 2 bases and J by 2 bases, 1 base remained unmatched. The CDR3 DNA sequence: TGTGCCAGCAGTGAACGACTAGCGGGGCAAGAGACCCAGTACTTC. Protein product: CASSERLAGQETQYF.

This clone has only a few counts. This chain links TRBV5-4 with TRBJ1-1, with 8 bases matching TRBD1. CDR3 length: 13 amino acids. V was pared by 4 bases and J by 6 bases, with 5 bases of the junction left unmatched. CDR1 and CDR2 from the germline V gene are SGHNT and YYREEE (reference sequence). Here the CDR3 reads CASSLRGLPEAFF. DNA of the CDR3: TGTGCCAGCAGCCTCAGGGGGCTCCCTGAAGCTTTCTTT.

The chain employs TRBV9 and TRBJ2-2, with D possibly being TRBD1 (6 bases). The ends were cut back, 4 bases at V and 4 bases at J, with 17 bases in the middle. Germline lookup yields CDR1 SGDLS and CDR2 YYNGEE. The CDR3 runs 16 residues. CDR3 in DNA: TGTGCCAGCAGCTATAACACAGGGTGGGGCACCGGGGAGCTGTTTTTT. Protein sequence: CASSYNTGWGTGELFF.

To note about this clone: Other nucleotide sequences from this sample produce the same CDR3. The V gene is TRBV6-5, the J gene TRBJ1-2; 9 bases line up with TRBD1. Germline V CDR1 and CDR2: MNHEY, SVGAGI. The CDR3 runs to 14 residues. Germline trimming cut 8 bases from V and 4 bases from J; bases unmatched to any gene: 8. CDR3 bases: TGTGCCAGCTCATCGGGACAGGGACCCTATGGCTACACCTTC. Residues: CASSSGQGPYGYTF.

The gene calls are TRBV7-2 and TRBJ2-4, with TRBD1 matching 7 bases. Germline V gene lookup returns CDR1 SGHTA and CDR2 FQGNSA. J lost 5 bases, V lost 2 bases, and 3 bases had no gene match. This CDR3 comprises 14 residues. This CDR3 is CASSLNRGENIQYF. The DNA for the CDR3 is TGTGCCAGCAGCTTAAACAGGGGAGAAAACATTCAGTACTTC.

This chain links TRBV5-4 with TRBJ1-4, with 10 nucleotides matching TRBD1. The CDR3 loop spans 15 amino acids. J lost 9 bases, V lost 4 bases, and 9 bases had no gene match. Germline V gene sequence: CDR1 SGHNT, CDR2 YYREEE (reference sequence). The CDR3 protein is CASSLTGGSPKKLFF. The CDR3 DNA follows: TGTGCCAGCAGCCTGACAGGGGGCAGCCCAAAAAAACTGTTTTTT.

A remark on this clone: This same CDR3 is encoded by further DNA sequences in the sample. This chain connects TRBV11-3 to TRBJ2-5, with TRBD1 as a possible D gene (5 bases). V lost 1 base and J 2 bases, leaving 8 bases between the germline ends. The CDR3 spans 14 residues. Germline loops: CDR1 SGHNT, CDR2 YENEEA. Written as DNA, the CDR3 is TGTGCCAGCAGCTTAGGGGGCAATCAAGAGACCCAGTACTTC. It yields the protein CASSLGGNQETQYF. Combining the CDR3 with reference TRBV11-3 and TRBJ2-5 gives the whole variable domain EAGVVQSPRYKIIEKKQPVAFWCNPISGHNTLYWYLQNLGQGPELLIRYENEEAVDDSQLPKDRFSAERLKGVDSTLKIQPAELGDSAVYLCASSLGGNQETQYFGPGTRLLVL.

This chain uses TRBV5-6 with TRBJ1-2; TRBD1 agrees at 8 bases. CDR3 size: 14 residues. V dropped 4 bases and J dropped 4; count of bases not matched to a gene: 6. Germline V gene lookup returns CDR1 SGHDT and CDR2 YYEEEE. The CDR3 region is CASSIGQGGYGYTF. DNA for the CDR3: TGTGCCAGCAGCATCGGACAGGGAGGCTATGGCTACACCTTC.

The CDR3 region is CASSLQMSGANVLTF. Written as DNA, the CDR3 is TGTGCCAGCAGTTTACAGATGTCTGGGGCCAACGTCCTGACTTTC. The J gene is TRBJ2-6, the V gene TRBV7-3; the D is unclear. Trimming removed 6 bases from V and 1 base from J, with 10 bases in between. CDR1 SGHTA and CDR2 FQGTGA come from the germline V gene. The CDR3 has 15 residues.